This TCR beta chain was sequenced during a study of control samples from healthy donors and cancer patients. Libraries were prepared by immunoSEQ multiplex PCR; TCRdb keeps only in-frame clonotypes and omits some of them. The sample carries about 410,000 clones, around nine tenths recorded once. The CDR3 totals 13 residues. Trimming shortened V by 8 bases and J by 3 bases, and 11 bases separated the two germline ends. CDR1 LNHNV and CDR2 YYDKDF come from the germline V gene (reference sequence). The TCR sequence derives from a man aged 40-50 years with head and neck cancer. The V and J genes are TRBV15 and TRBJ2-1; no definite D call. Source material: PBMCs. CDR3 bases: TGTGCCACCGGGCGTATACTCTACAATGAGCAGTTCTTC. This translates into CATGRILYNEQFF. Filled out from reference TRBV15 and TRBJ2-1, the complete variable domain reads DAMVIQNPRYQVTQFGKPVTLSCSQTLNHNVMYWYQQKSSQAPKLLFHYYDKDFNNEADTPDNFQSRRPNTSFCFLDIRSPGLGDTAMYLCATGRILYNEQFFGPGTRLTVL.